This entry concerns a single T cell receptor beta chain. This sample was included in a study of blood T cell repertoires in COVID-19. Study-level information: Spain, Italy and the United States supplied samples that represented acute and convalescent COVID-19. PBMCs, B-cell-depleted T cells, or T cells were the source of the cDNA or gDNA that made up the material.

Germline values: CDR1 SGHNT, CDR2 YENEEA. With 2 bases removed from V and 9 bases from J, the gap between germline ends came to 19 bases. This CDR3 region has 15 residues. Measured with immunoSEQ multiplex PCR; TCRdb has only the in-frame clones, and not every one. In the table there are roughly 120,000 clones, approximately 84% of which are singletons. The sample was peripheral blood. The chain has TRBV11-3 and TRBJ1-1; tentative D call: TRBD1 (6 bases). The TCR originated in a man between 65 and 79 years old with active or convalescent COVID-19. The CDR3 nucleotides are TGTGCCAGCAGCTTACCGTCAGGGGCGCGAATCAAAGCTTTCTTT. This codes for CASSLPSGARIKAFF.